The entry below gives a single TCR beta chain sequence along with its context. No antigen is known for it. This record belongs to a study of HIV-infected patients and healthy controls. The repertoire came from unfractionated whole blood and reflected all unsorted peripheral T cells. cDNA was made from approximately 0.55 ug RNA using alpha and beta constant primers. Alpha and beta chain libraries were made separately by chain-specific third strand synthesis with multiplexing indices. TCRdb reprocessed the 5' RACE reads via MiXCR and lists one record per CDR3 protein. Of around 7,100 distinct CDR3 sequences listed, roughly 11% were seen once; the top ten hold 25% to 30%. Study-wide points: Healthy control repertoires had roughly threefold more distinct CDR3s than untreated HIV+ repertoires, and higher Shannon diversity. The authors saw processing only sixteen HIV-infected individuals as a major limitation on generality. Significantly higher mean Gini indices appeared in HIV-infected repertoires, possibly reflecting oligoclonality.

The material sequenced was blood, taken before antiretroviral therapy. The receptor's source is an adult with HIV infection.

The DNA for the CDR3 is TGTGCCAGCAGCTTAGTTATGGGCCAGCCAAACACTGAAGCTTTCTTT. Amino acids: CASSLVMGQPNTEAFF. This chain uses TRBV11-2 with TRBJ1-1; D uncertain. Between the trimmed V and J ends, which lost 1 base and 2 bases, there was a span of 14 bases. Germline loops: CDR1 SGHAT, CDR2 FQNNGV. This CDR3 spans 16 amino acids.